This entry lists 2 T cell receptor beta chains sequenced from one sample in a study of naive and memory T cell subsets. The beta constant-region primer was an equimolar mix of two oligonucleotides covering TRBC1 and TRBC2. Ligated cDNA was amplified by four rounds of PCR with nested alpha and beta constant-region primers and SP2. TCRdb ran MiXCR on the UMI-ligation and nested PCR reads and lists one entry per CDR3 protein. The data hold around 130,000 distinct CDR3 sequences, with 36% observed a single time. The specimen sequenced was central memory CD4+ T cells from blood. These receptors originate from a human donor in good health.

This chain joins TRBV28 and TRBJ1-1, with 11 bases identical to TRBD1. The V gene's germline CDR1 is MDHEN and CDR2 SYDVKM. Germline trimming cut 6 bases from V and 2 bases from J; bases unmatched to any gene: 8. The CDR3 extends over 16 amino acids. The CDR3 DNA reads TGTGCCAGCAGACGGACAGGGGGCAGAGGAAACACTGAAGCTTTCTTT. Protein product: CASRRTGGRGNTEAFF.

In this sample, this clonotype turned up a few times. CDR3 bases: TGCGCCAGCAGCTTGGGCAGGTCAGCATCCGAGCAGTACTTC. Translated, it gives CASSLGRSASEQYF. The chain has TRBV5-1 and TRBJ2-7; D is unclear. The CDR3 totals 14 residues. Germline loops: CDR1 SGHRS, CDR2 YFSETQ. V lost 0 bases, J lost 6 bases, and 13 bases lay in between.